The next 27 T cell receptor beta chains were all read from a single sample in a study of CD8+ T cells in alopecia areata. Extracted RNA was reverse transcribed into cDNA, the sequencing template. Profiling relied on immunoSEQ multiplex PCR, and the TCRdb table lists in-frame clones only, not all of them. This table has 150,000 or so clones, 45% to 60% appearing once. Sequences were obtained from CD4+ T cells sorted from blood. All receptors derive from a human donor in good health.

The rearrangement joins TRBV5-1 to TRBJ2-3; 8 nucleotides agree with TRBD1. The ends lost 4 bases at V and 4 bases at J; junction bases unmatched: 8. CDR1 is SGHRS, CDR2 YFSETQ, per germline. CDR3 length: 15 residues. CDR3 in amino acids: CASSQQGDRADTQYF. CDR3 DNA: TGCGCCAGCAGCCAACAGGGGGATCGGGCAGATACGCAGTATTTT.

The V call is TRBV9, the J call TRBJ2-7, with D hard to call. Between the trimmed V and J ends, which lost 5 bases and 3 bases, there was a span of 12 bases. The germline CDR1 and CDR2 sequences are SGDLS and YYNGEE. The CDR3 runs to 13 residues. This CDR3 is CASSLGSNYEQYF. DNA for the CDR3: TGTGCCAGCAGTCTCGGGTCGAACTACGAGCAGTACTTC. The whole variable domain, filled in from reference TRBV9 and TRBJ2-7, reads DSGVTQTPKHLITATGQRVTLRCSPRSGDLSVYWYQQSLDQGLQFLIQYYNGEERAKGNILERFSAQQFPDLHSELNLSSLELGDSALYFCASSLGSNYEQYFGPGTRLTVT.

The V gene is TRBV15, the J gene TRBJ1-2; D not certain. CDR3 length: 13 amino acids. Germline CDR1 reads LNHNV; CDR2 reads YYDKDF (reference sequence). V was cut by 0 bases and J by 2 bases, with 4 bases left in between. The CDR3 sequence is CATSRDGNYGYTF. As DNA, the CDR3 is TGTGCCACCAGCAGAGACGGGAACTATGGCTACACCTTC.

About this clone: The sample holds other DNA sequences that translate to the same CDR3. The CDR3 reads CASSSQGQETQYF. The CDR3 bases are TGCGCCAGCAGCTCTCAGGGGCAAGAGACCCAGTACTTC. The chain joins TRBV5-1 to TRBJ2-5; TRBD1 is a possible D gene (6 bases). This CDR3 region has 13 residues. V dropped 3 bases and J dropped 2 bases, with 8 bases sitting between them. The germline V gene encodes CDR1 SGHRS and CDR2 YFSETQ.

This clone was counted a few times. The chain joins TRBV29-1 to TRBJ1-2; perhaps TRBD1 as D (5 bases). The CDR3 loop spans 14 amino acids. Germline V gene sequence: CDR1 SQVTM, CDR2 ANQGSEA. The germline V and J ends were trimmed by 6 bases and 0 bases, with 14 bases remaining between them. The CDR3 bases are TGCAGCGTGGCCCTATCGGGGGCTAACTATGGCTACACCTTC. Residues: CSVALSGANYGYTF.

CDR3 protein: CASSRQRPFYEQYF. Written as DNA, the CDR3 is TGCGCCAGCAGTCGACAGCGCCCGTTCTACGAGCAGTACTTC. The chain employs TRBV23-1 and TRBJ2-7; tentative D call: TRBD1 (5 bases). TRBV23-1 is known as an ORF, though its function is uncertain. Trimming left V 4 bases short and J 3 bases short, with 13 bases between. This CDR3 is 14 amino acids long.

This clone showed up just a few times. V usage is TRBV7-3 and J usage is TRBJ2-3; 10 bases map to TRBD2. Germline-derived CDR1 and CDR2 are SGHTA and FQGTGA. The CDR3 extends over 14 amino acids. V gave up 2 bases and J gave up 4 bases; unmatched junction bases: 0. As DNA, the CDR3 is TGTGCCAGCAGCTTACTAGCGGGAGCAGATACGCAGTATTTT. This translates into CASSLLAGADTQYF.

This chain joins TRBV7-2 and TRBJ2-7, with D possibly matching TRBD2 (5 bases). Per the germline V gene, CDR1 is SGHTA and CDR2 is FQGNSA. The V gene lost 0 bases and the J gene lost 5 bases, with 8 bases spanning the gap. CDR3 size: 13 residues. The CDR3 region has the DNA TGTGCCAGCAGCTTAGCTCGGCGGGACGAGCAGTACTTC. It is translated as CASSLARRDEQYF.

The chain joins TRBV19 to TRBJ2-2; D perhaps matches TRBD1 (6 bases). Per the germline V gene, CDR1 is LNHDA and CDR2 is SQIVND (reference sequence). Between the trimmed V and J ends, which lost 7 bases and 4 bases, there was a span of 16 bases. CDR3 size: 15 residues. Here the CDR3 reads CASTHPAGATGELFF. As DNA, the CDR3 is TGTGCCAGTACCCACCCGGCAGGGGCCACCGGGGAGCTGTTTTTT. The full variable domain, with the rest looked up from reference TRBV19 and TRBJ2-2, is DGGITQSPKYLFRKEGQNVTLSCEQNLNHDAMYWYRQDPGQGLRLIYYSQIVNDFQKGDIAEGYSVSREKKESFPLTVTSAQKNPTAFYLCASTHPAGATGELFFGEGSRLTVL.

This clone has a handful of counts. V is TRBV29-1 and J is TRBJ2-5, with unresolved D. The germline CDR1 and CDR2 sequences are SQVTM and ANQGSEA. Trimming left V 7 bases short and J 3 bases short, with 6 bases between. The CDR3 spans 10 residues. CDR3 amino acids: CSGSKETQYF. CDR3 nucleotide sequence: TGCAGCGGAAGTAAAGAGACCCAGTACTTC.

In its sample, this clone was seen a few times. This chain connects TRBV7-2 to TRBJ2-4, with 8 positions matching TRBD1. CDR3 length: 14 residues. Germline V gene data show CDR1 as SGHTA and CDR2 as FQGNSA. V dropped 5 bases and J dropped 6; count of bases not matched to a gene: 6. The CDR3 sequence: CASSPRTGTNIQYF. The CDR3 bases are TGTGCCAGCAGCCCGAGGACAGGGACAAACATTCAGTACTTC. The full variable domain, in which reference TRBV7-2 and TRBJ2-4 provide the parts outside the CDR3, is GAGVSQSPSNKVTEKGKDVELRCDPISGHTALYWYRQSLGQGLEFLIYFQGNSAPDKSGLPSDRFSAERTGGSVSTLTIQRTQQEDSAVYLCASSPRTGTNIQYFGAGTRLSVL.

This clone was counted a single time. This chain connects TRBV5-1 to TRBJ2-7; D not certain. From germline, CDR1 is SGHRS and CDR2 YFSETQ. CDR3 length: 14 amino acids. Trimming took off 5 bases at V and 0 bases at J, with 12 bases between the two ends. The CDR3 here is CASRAEAVSYEQYF. CDR3 coding DNA: TGCGCCAGCAGGGCAGAGGCGGTCTCCTACGAGCAGTACTTC.

The chain combines TRBV29-1 with TRBJ2-5, with 8 bases lining up with TRBD1. V was pared by 4 bases and J by 5 bases, with 9 bases of the junction left unmatched. The CDR3 consists of 14 residues. The V gene's germline CDR1 is SQVTM and CDR2 ANQGSEA. CDR3 amino acids: CSVVRTGKGETQYF. The CDR3 DNA reads as TGCAGCGTTGTGAGGACAGGGAAAGGGGAGACCCAGTACTTC.

In this sample, this clone turned up a few times. V is TRBV29-1 and J is TRBJ2-3; weak D call: TRBD2 (6 bases). Germline loops: CDR1 SQVTM, CDR2 ANQGSEA. This CDR3 comprises 14 residues. Trimming left V 5 bases short and J 0 bases short, with 12 bases between. The CDR3 region has the DNA TGCAGCGTTCAGGAGGGAACTAGCACAGATACGCAGTATTTT. Protein product: CSVQEGTSTDTQYF.

This clone was detected only a few times. V usage is TRBV21-1 and J usage is TRBJ2-2; the table's D call TRBD1 went unverified against the DNA. TRBV21-1 represents a pseudogene. The length of the CDR3 is 14 residues. The CDR3 loop reads CASSKILGQGELFF. In nucleotides, the CDR3 is TGTGCCAGCAGCAAAATCCTGGGACAAGGGGAGCTGTTTTTT.

The table lists this clone with a few counts. The chain uses TRBV7-3 and TRBJ2-3; D remains unclear. CDR1 SGHTA and CDR2 FQGTGA come from the germline V gene. The CDR3 consists of 14 residues. Trimming shortened V by 4 bases and J by 3 bases, and 11 bases separated the two germline ends. The CDR3 loop reads CASSSDGATDTQYF. CDR3 bases: TGTGCCAGCAGCTCGGACGGTGCTACAGATACGCAGTATTTT.

The chain is built from TRBV7-9 and TRBJ1-1; D ambiguous. V was cut by 8 bases and J by 1 base, with 8 bases left in between. The CDR3 has 12 amino acids. Germline V lookup: CDR1 SEHNR, CDR2 FQNEAQ (reference sequence). This chain's CDR3 is CASALTNTEAFF. In DNA form, the CDR3 reads TGTGCCAGCGCCCTCACGAACACTGAAGCTTTCTTT.

Only one count was recorded for this clone. The chain carries TRBV11-2 and TRBJ2-3, with TRBD2 as a possible D gene (5 bases). This CDR3 is built from 15 residues. Germline V gives CDR1 SGHAT, CDR2 FQNNGV. V was clipped by 3 bases and J by 4 bases, with 14 bases between them. Here the CDR3 DNA reads TGTGCCAGCAGCTTTCGGGAAGTCAGCGCAGATACGCAGTATTTT. The encoded protein is CASSFREVSADTQYF.

The sample holds a few counts of this clone. V is TRBV9 and J is TRBJ2-7; 9 nucleotides agree with TRBD2. With 5 bases clipped from V and 4 bases from J, the junction kept 7 bases outside the gene matches. The CDR3 has 14 amino acids. Germline assignment: CDR1 SGDLS and CDR2 YYNGEE. DNA of the CDR3: TGTGCCAGCAGTGCTAGCGGGACGTCTTACGAGCAGTACTTC. Residues: CASSASGTSYEQYF.

V gene TRBV15 combines with J gene TRBJ2-7; 10 bases fit TRBD1. V was clipped by 6 bases and J by 4 bases; unmatched bases: 6. In germline, CDR1 is LNHNV, CDR2 YYDKDF (reference sequence). CDR3 length: 14 amino acids. CDR3 in amino acids: CATRRTGGPYEQYF. The CDR3 nucleotides read TGTGCCACCAGGAGGACAGGGGGTCCTTACGAGCAGTACTTC.

The J gene is TRBJ2-2, the V gene TRBV5-6, with 8 bases fitting TRBD1. CDR3 length: 14 residues. Germline V CDR1 and CDR2: SGHDT, YYEEEE. The V gene end was trimmed by 10 bases and the J gene end by 4 bases; junction bases not matched to a gene: 9. The chain's CDR3 is CAVGDRGTTGELFF. The CDR3 DNA sequence: TGTGCCGTGGGTGACAGGGGAACCACCGGGGAGCTGTTTTTT.

CDR3 in DNA: TGTGCCAGCAGTGAAGCGGGAGGGCCCTACAATGAGCAGTTCTTC. Translating gives CASSEAGGPYNEQFF. The chain couples TRBV2 to TRBJ2-1; 7 nucleotides align to TRBD2. Trimming cost V 0 bases and J 2 bases; bases outside gene matches: 1. From germline, CDR1 is SNHLY and CDR2 FYNNEI. CDR3 length equals 15 residues.

The chain combines TRBV5-1 with TRBJ2-7; D is perhaps TRBD1 (5 bases). CDR3 length: 14 residues. Deletions cut 0 bases from V and 0 bases from J, with 7 bases between. CDR1 is SGHRS, CDR2 YFSETQ, per germline. CDR3 nucleotide sequence: TGCGCCAGCAGCTTGGATGGGGCCTCCTACGAGCAGTACTTC. Amino acids: CASSLDGASYEQYF.

The CDR3 region is CASSNNLGATF. In nucleotides, the CDR3 is TGTGCCAGCAGCAATAACCTGGGGGCCACCTTC. V and J are TRBV7-3 and TRBJ1-2; D might be TRBD1 (6 bases). Per germline, CDR1 SGHTA and CDR2 FQGTGA. Between the trimmed V and J ends, which lost 5 bases and 13 bases, there was a span of 14 bases. The length of the CDR3 is 11 residues.

V usage is TRBV14 and J usage is TRBJ1-4; D is ambiguous. Germline V gene sequence: CDR1 SGHDN, CDR2 FVKESK. The V and J ends lost 4 bases and 5 bases respectively, with 8 bases between them. CDR3 length: 13 residues. The CDR3 bases are TGTGCCAGCAGCCGCCGACCCAATGAAAAACTGTTTTTT. It codes for CASSRRPNEKLFF.

This rearrangement joins TRBV6-5 to TRBJ2-5; perhaps TRBD1 as D (5 bases). CDR1 is MNHEY and CDR2 is SVGAGI in the germline V gene. The CDR3 covers 13 residues. The V and J ends lost 8 bases and 2 bases respectively, with 12 bases between them. CDR3: CASRTRAQETQYF. CDR3 DNA: TGTGCCAGCCGGACCAGGGCTCAAGAGACCCAGTACTTC.

The chain combines TRBV11-2 with TRBJ2-7, with a weak D call TRBD2 (5 bases). Per germline, CDR1 SGHAT and CDR2 FQNNGV. This CDR3 has 15 residues. Trimming removed 5 bases from V and 4 bases from J, with 18 bases in between. The CDR3 loop is CASSTPGISLYEQYF. The CDR3, as DNA: TGTGCCAGCAGCACCCCCGGGATCTCCCTTTACGAGCAGTACTTC.